This TCR beta chain was captured by sequencing in a study of cytomegalovirus exposure and HLA in healthy donors. Study results and limitations: According to an earlier analysis, most TCR beta V segments yielded productive rearrangements about 90% or about 30% of the time. Some V segments, including TRBV6-2 and TRBV6-3, were excluded as indistinguishable. By a later analysis, the bulk of CMV-associated TCR beta chains appeared HLA-restricted.

Samples came from healthy bone marrow donors. In germline, CDR1 is MDHEN, CDR2 SYDVKM. CDR3 length: 15 amino acids. Trimming removed 2 bases from V and 0 bases from J, with 7 bases in between. In the case of this clone: The antigen is undetermined.

PCR primers comprised 60 Vbeta and 13 Jbeta primers. Measured with immunoSEQ multiplex PCR; TCRdb has only the in-frame clones, and not every one. The data hold 150,000 or so clones, with approximately 71% observed a single time. The genes are TRBV28 and TRBJ2-2; D is unclear. Source material: PBMCs. This clonotype was sampled from a man between 18 and 35 years old in good health and CMV-seropositive. CDR3 DNA: TGTGCCAGCAGTTTAGGTGGCCCGAACACCGGGGAGCTGTTTTTT. Protein: CASSLGGPNTGELFF. The full variable domain, completed using reference TRBV28 and TRBJ2-2, is DVKVTQSSRYLVKRTGEKVFLECVQDMDHENMFWYRQDPGLGLRLIYFSYDVKMKEKGDIPEGYSVSREKKERFSLILESASTNQTSMYLCASSLGGPNTGELFFGEGSRLTVL.